The 16 T cell receptor beta chains below come from one sample, sequenced in a study of T cells after posttransplantation cyclophosphamide. The assay was immunoSEQ multiplex PCR, and TCRdb's table has in-frame clones only and misses some. This table has about 47,000 clones, 94% appearing once. The specimen sequenced was PBMCs. All receptors derive from a woman aged 25-40 years in good health and a related stem cell transplant donor.

CDR3 in amino acids: CASSLGQGVEGYTF. The CDR3 region has the DNA TGTGCCAGCAGCTTGGGACAGGGGGTGGAGGGCTACACCTTC. The chain employs TRBV7-9 and TRBJ1-2, with 11 bases identical to TRBD1. V gave up 3 bases and J gave up 8 bases; unmatched junction bases: 5. The CDR3 length is 14 residues. Germline CDR1 reads SEHNR; CDR2 reads FQNEAQ (reference sequence).

This sequence joins TRBV7-3 and TRBJ2-5, with TRBD2 matching over 14 bases. V trimming: 5 bases; J trimming: 5 bases; junction bases outside the gene matches: 7. The germline gives CDR1 SGHTA, CDR2 FQGTGA. The CDR3 is made up of 16 amino acids. This chain's CDR3 is CASSPGTSGGGETQYF. CDR3 DNA: TGTGCCAGCAGCCCTGGGACTAGCGGGGGCGGGGAGACCCAGTACTTC. Supplemented by reference TRBV7-3 and TRBJ2-5, the full variable domain reads GAGVSQTPSNKVTEKGKYVELRCDPISGHTALYWYRQSLGQGPEFLIYFQGTGAADDSGLPNDRFFAVRPEGSVSTLKIQRTERGDSAVYLCASSPGTSGGGETQYFGPGTRLLVL.

This chain uses TRBV19 with TRBJ2-2; D gene ambiguous. The CDR3 spans 18 residues. CDR1 is LNHDA and CDR2 is SQIVND in the germline V gene (reference sequence). Between the trimmed V and J ends, which lost 3 bases and 5 bases, there was a span of 22 bases. Here the CDR3 DNA reads TGTGCCAGTAGTATCTTAATTTCCGGCAGCCAGAGGACCGGGGAGCTGTTTTTT. Translated, it gives CASSILISGSQRTGELFF.

The chain uses TRBV5-6 and TRBJ2-1, with TRBD2 matching 12 bases. Germline CDR1 is SGHDT and CDR2 is YYEEEE. The CDR3 has 16 residues. Trimming took 1 base from V and 7 from J; bases not matched to a gene: 6. For the CDR3, the DNA is TGTGCCAGCAGCTTGATGACTAGCGGGGGCTTTAATGAGCAGTTCTTC. This gives the protein CASSLMTSGGFNEQFF.

The rearrangement joins TRBV20-1 to TRBJ2-1; no clear D gene. The V end lost 5 bases, the J end lost 5 bases, and 7 bases lay between the germline ends. The V gene's germline CDR1 is DFQATT and CDR2 SNEGSKA (reference sequence). This CDR3 has 11 residues. CDR3 sequence reads: CSASPHNEQFF. The CDR3 DNA reads as TGCAGTGCTTCCCCTCACAATGAGCAGTTCTTC.

This clone was counted once. V usage is TRBV19 and J usage is TRBJ1-4, with 7 bases matching TRBD1. The CDR3 length is 16 residues. Germline values: CDR1 LNHDA, CDR2 SQIVND (reference sequence). Trimming took 6 bases from V and 0 from J; bases not matched to a gene: 7. This CDR3 reads CASSGGGTATNEKLFF. The CDR3, as DNA: TGTGCCAGTAGCGGAGGAGGGACAGCAACTAATGAAAAACTGTTTTTT.

The chain recombines TRBV4-3 with TRBJ2-5; 10 bases match TRBD2. Germline lookup yields CDR1 LGHNA and CDR2 YSLEER. The CDR3 runs 15 residues. V was clipped by 3 bases and J by 5 bases; unmatched bases: 6. CDR3 sequence (DNA): TGCGCCAGCAGCCATCTAAGCGGGGGGGTCGAGACCCAGTACTTC. Translated, it gives CASSHLSGGVETQYF.

The chain carries TRBV5-6 and TRBJ2-3, with 7 bases identical to TRBD1. V dropped 5 bases and J dropped 6; count of bases not matched to a gene: 9. Germline-derived CDR1 and CDR2 are SGHDT and YYEEEE. The CDR3 contains 14 residues. The CDR3 bases are TGTGCCAGCAGAACTTCGACAGGGTGGGATACGCAGTATTTT. This encodes CASRTSTGWDTQYF.

The chain carries TRBV27 and TRBJ1-2, with a weak D call TRBD1 (6 bases). The CDR3 consists of 15 residues. The V gene lost 5 bases and the J gene lost 2 bases, with 15 bases spanning the gap. The germline gives CDR1 MNHEY, CDR2 SMNVEV (reference sequence). This CDR3 is CASSTIFDRNYGYTF. The CDR3 coding sequence is TGTGCCAGCAGTACTATATTCGACAGGAACTATGGCTACACCTTC.

The chain uses TRBV29-1 and TRBJ1-1, with D maybe TRBD1 (6 bases). In germline, CDR1 is SQVTM, CDR2 ANQGSEA. V was cut by 5 bases and J by 4 bases, with 11 bases left in between. The CDR3 loop spans 12 amino acids. The CDR3 reads CSVQGLGTEAFF. The CDR3 DNA sequence: TGCAGCGTTCAGGGGCTGGGCACTGAAGCTTTCTTT.

The chain is built from TRBV30 and TRBJ2-5; D gene ambiguous. V was shortened by 3 bases and J by 0 bases, with 2 bases between the two germline ends. CDR1 GTSNPN and CDR2 SVGIG come from the germline V gene (reference sequence). This CDR3 spans 11 amino acids. The CDR3 here is CAWSYQETQYF. The CDR3 bases are TGTGCCTGGAGCTACCAAGAGACCCAGTACTTC.

The chain carries TRBV5-1 and TRBJ2-5, with TRBD2 identical over 13 bases. The trim removed 4 bases at V and 3 bases at J, leaving 3 bases unmatched. CDR3 length equals 15 residues. Germline V CDR1 and CDR2: SGHRS, YFSETQ. The CDR3 loop reads CASSRGTSGEETQYF. In nucleotides, the CDR3 is TGCGCCAGCAGCCGGGGGACTAGCGGGGAAGAGACCCAGTACTTC.

The chain joins TRBV5-1 to TRBJ2-7; D is perhaps TRBD2 (6 bases). This CDR3 spans 16 amino acids. From germline, CDR1 is SGHRS and CDR2 YFSETQ. Trimming removed 0 bases from V and 2 bases from J, with 15 bases in between. The CDR3 region has the DNA TGCGCCAGCAGCTTGGGAGGCGGGGTATCAACCTACGAGCAGTACTTC. Protein sequence: CASSLGGGVSTYEQYF. The full variable domain, in which reference TRBV5-1 and TRBJ2-7 provide the parts outside the CDR3, is KAGVTQTPRYLIKTRGQQVTLSCSPISGHRSVSWYQQTPGQGLQFLFEYFSETQRNKGNFPGRFSGRQFSNSRSEMNVSTLELGDSALYLCASSLGGGVSTYEQYFGPGTRLTVT.

Here the CDR3 DNA reads TGTGCCAGCAGCCAAGATAGCGGGGGGGCCTACGAGCAGTACTTC. Translating it yields CASSQDSGGAYEQYF. The chain is built from TRBV4-2 and TRBJ2-7; 11 bases align to TRBD2. Germline trimming cut 0 bases from V and 2 bases from J; bases unmatched to any gene: 0. Germline CDR1 is LGHNA and CDR2 is YNFKEQ. This CDR3 spans 15 amino acids.

The genes are TRBV29-1 and TRBJ2-1; 12 bases align to TRBD2. Trimming took 7 bases from V and 9 from J; bases not matched to a gene: 10. Germline CDR1 reads SQVTM; CDR2 reads ANQGSEA. CDR3 size: 14 residues. This chain's CDR3 is CSGQTSGGGGEQFF. As DNA, the CDR3 is TGCAGCGGGCAGACTAGCGGGGGCGGAGGTGAGCAGTTCTTC.

This clone was seen a single time. The chain links TRBV2 to TRBJ1-2; possible D gene TRBD1, 6 bases. CDR1 and CDR2 from the germline V gene are SNHLY and FYNNEI. Trimming removed 4 bases at V and 8 bases at J, with 14 bases between. CDR3 length equals 13 residues. DNA for the CDR3: TGTGCCAGCAGTGGCCGACAGGTTGGGGGCTACACCTTC. Translated: CASSGRQVGGYTF.